What follows are 18 T cell receptor beta chains derived from one specimen sequenced in a study of T cells in Graves' hyperthyroidism and ophthalmopathy. What was amplified from RNA transcripts were TCR beta CDR3 regions. HTBI primers drove first-round RT-PCR of the TCR CDR3. TCRdb reanalysed the multiplex PCR reads using MiXCR and keeps one entry per CDR3 protein. The table records some 350,000 distinct CDR3 sequences, roughly 15% of them present only once. Sample: blood. The receptor source for this set is a woman aged 60-75 years with Graves' ophthalmopathy.

The chain uses TRBV19 and TRBJ1-1, with TRBD1 as a possible D gene (6 bases). Germline V CDR1 and CDR2: LNHDA, SQIVND (reference sequence). The CDR3 totals 12 residues. V was cut by 4 bases and J by 9 bases, with 12 bases left in between. In nucleotides, the CDR3 is TGTGCCAGTAGTACCGGGACAACTAAAGCTTTCTTT. It is translated as CASSTGTTKAFF.

This clonotype has just a few counts. This chain joins TRBV9 and TRBJ2-7; possibly TRBD2 for D (5 bases). V lost 4 bases and J 2 bases, leaving 10 bases between the germline ends. Germline-derived CDR1 and CDR2 are SGDLS and YYNGEE. The length of the CDR3 is 13 residues. CDR3 residues: CASSPDGAYEQYF. The CDR3 coding sequence is TGTGCCAGCAGCCCGGACGGGGCCTACGAGCAGTACTTC. Full variable domain (rest looked up from reference TRBV9 and TRBJ2-7): DSGVTQTPKHLITATGQRVTLRCSPRSGDLSVYWYQQSLDQGLQFLIQYYNGEERAKGNILERFSAQQFPDLHSELNLSSLELGDSALYFCASSPDGAYEQYFGPGTRLTVT.

In its sample, this clonotype was seen a few times. Just one base apart from a much larger clone, this may be a read error. The CDR3 bases are TGCGCCAGCAGAACTAGCGGCCCATCGAATGAGCAGTTCTTC. Translating gives CASRTSGPSNEQFF. This rearrangement joins TRBV5-1 to TRBJ2-1, with 8 bases identical to TRBD2. This CDR3 is built from 14 residues. Germline V gene lookup returns CDR1 SGHRS and CDR2 YFSETQ. V shed 5 bases, J shed 7 bases, and the junction held 8 bases outside the gene matches.

This clonotype came up many times. V usage is TRBV11-2 and J usage is TRBJ2-1; 9 bases line up with TRBD1. CDR1 is SGHAT and CDR2 is FQNNGV in the germline V gene. The trim removed 5 bases at V and 6 bases at J, leaving 5 bases unmatched. The CDR3 is 14 residues long. CDR3 region: CASSPGQGVNEQFF. Written as DNA, the CDR3 is TGTGCCAGCAGCCCGGGACAGGGTGTCAATGAGCAGTTCTTC. Full variable domain (rest looked up from reference TRBV11-2 and TRBJ2-1): EAGVAQSPRYKIIEKRQSVAFWCNPISGHATLYWYQQILGQGPKLLIQFQNNGVVDDSQLPKDRFSAERLKGVDSTLKIQPAKLEDSAVYLCASSPGQGVNEQFFGPGTRLTVL.

This clonotype was seen more than once but under ten times. The chain links TRBV5-1 to TRBJ2-5, with 14 positions matching TRBD2. Trimming at V came to 4 bases and at J to 5 bases, leaving 7 bases not matched to a gene. The CDR3 loop spans 16 amino acids. CDR1 is SGHRS, CDR2 YFSETQ, per germline. For the CDR3, the DNA is TGCGCCAGCAGCGGGACTAGCGGGAGTTTGACGGAGACCCAGTACTTC. Translation gives CASSGTSGSLTETQYF.

This clonotype has just a few counts. The chain carries TRBV6-1 and TRBJ1-5; D unresolved. V lost 2 bases to trimming and J lost 4 bases, with 9 bases between them. Germline assignment: CDR1 MNHNS and CDR2 SASEGT. This CDR3 region has 14 residues. CDR3 amino acids: CASSEWSGNQPQHF. The CDR3, as DNA: TGTGCCAGCAGTGAATGGTCCGGGAATCAGCCCCAGCATTTT.

This clonotype was seen only a few times. It may be a read error: a sequence one base away is much more abundant. The CDR3 coding sequence is TGTGCCAGCAGGATGACTAGCGGGCCCTACAGTGAGCAGTTCTTC. This translates into CASRMTSGPYSEQFF. The chain employs TRBV2 and TRBJ2-1, with 10 bases aligning to TRBD2. Germline V gives CDR1 SNHLY, CDR2 FYNNEI. This CDR3 comprises 15 residues.

Many counts were recorded for this clonotype. The rearrangement links TRBV10-3 to TRBJ2-3, with 9 bases fitting TRBD2. CDR3 length equals 15 residues. V dropped 6 bases and J dropped 1; count of bases not matched to a gene: 5. In germline, CDR1 is ENHRY, CDR2 SYGVKD. The DNA for the CDR3 is TGTGCCATCAGCACGGGGACTAGCCGCACAGATACGCAGTATTTT. This encodes CAISTGTSRTDTQYF.

This clonotype was seen repeatedly, ten times or more. This chain links TRBV18 with TRBJ1-1, with D uncertain. Trimming cost V 5 bases and J 0 bases, with 7 bases left between them. This CDR3 region has 13 residues. Germline CDR1 KGHSH, CDR2 LQKENI. The CDR3 DNA is TGTGCCAGCTCAAGGGTGGTGAACACTGAAGCTTTCTTT. It yields the protein CASSRVVNTEAFF.

This clonotype has at least ten counts. The chain employs TRBV5-1 and TRBJ2-7, with a tentative D call TRBD2 (5 bases). Germline CDR1 SGHRS, CDR2 YFSETQ. This CDR3 is 17 amino acids long. The ends were cut back, 4 bases at V and 3 bases at J, with 23 bases in the middle. CDR3 sequence (DNA): TGCGCCAGCAGCCCCGCCGGGATGGCGCAACCAGACTACGAGCAGTACTTC. Its protein is CASSPAGMAQPDYEQYF.

This clonotype occurred a few times. The gene calls are TRBV7-6 and TRBJ1-3; TRBD1 agrees at 8 bases. From germline, CDR1 is SGHVS and CDR2 FNYEAQ. V dropped 5 bases and J dropped 0; count of bases not matched to a gene: 3. CDR3 length: 15 residues. The CDR3 loop is CASSGTGSSGNTIYF. The CDR3 nucleotides are TGTGCCAGCAGCGGGACAGGTTCCTCTGGAAACACCATATATTTT. Full variable domain (remainder filled in from reference TRBV7-6 and TRBJ1-3): GAGVSQSPRYKVTKRGQDVALRCDPISGHVSLYWYRQALGQGPEFLTYFNYEAQQDKSGLPNDRFSAERPEGSISTLTIQRTEQRDSAMYRCASSGTGSSGNTIYFGEGSWLTVV.

The rearrangement links TRBV12-3 or TRBV12-4 to TRBJ1-2; weak D call: TRBD1 (6 bases). Trimming cost V 3 bases and J 6 bases, with 17 bases left between them. The length of the CDR3 is 15 residues. Here the CDR3 DNA reads TGTGCCAGCAGTTTGGCAGGGGCGGGAGGAGATGGCTACACCTTC. As protein: CASSLAGAGGDGYTF.

There are a few counts of this clonotype. The rearrangement links TRBV20-1 to TRBJ1-5; D possibly corresponds to TRBD1 (5 bases). The germline gives CDR1 DFQATT, CDR2 SNEGSKA (reference sequence). Trimming took off 7 bases at V and 4 bases at J, with 11 bases between the two ends. This CDR3 region has 12 residues. The CDR3 spells CSGVEGNQPQHF. CDR3 nucleotides: TGCAGTGGGGTCGAGGGGAATCAGCCCCAGCATTTT.

This clonotype turned up a few times. This chain links TRBV5-5 with TRBJ1-1; D gene ambiguous. Germline values: CDR1 SGHKS, CDR2 YYEKEE (reference sequence). This CDR3 contains 14 residues. V dropped 6 bases and J dropped 1 base, with 13 bases sitting between them. DNA of the CDR3: TGTGCCAGCAACCCTGGCGGAGCGAACACTGAAGCTTTCTTT. Translating it yields CASNPGGANTEAFF.

The table lists this clonotype with many counts. V is TRBV30 and J is TRBJ1-2; TRBD1 might be the D (6 bases). The CDR3 is made up of 12 amino acids. The germline CDR1 and CDR2 sequences are GTSNPN and SVGIG (reference sequence). The V end was cut by 0 bases, the J end by 9 bases, with 11 bases between. The CDR3 here is CAWSVRGVSYTF. In DNA form, the CDR3 reads TGTGCCTGGAGTGTCAGGGGTGTCAGCTACACCTTC.

The chain is built from TRBV29-1 and TRBJ2-1; the match to TRBD2 covers 12 bases. CDR1 SQVTM and CDR2 ANQGSEA come from the germline V gene. The CDR3 consists of 16 residues. V dropped 4 bases and J dropped 4; count of bases not matched to a gene: 8. CDR3 coding DNA: TGCAGCGTTGGAAATCTAGCGGGAGGGCCATACAATGAGCAGTTCTTC. Its protein product is CSVGNLAGGPYNEQFF.

The chain links TRBV4-2 to TRBJ2-7; D gene ambiguous. The germline V gene has CDR1 LGHNA and CDR2 YNFKEQ. CDR3 size: 12 residues. Between the trimmed V and J ends, which lost 0 bases and 5 bases, there was a span of 5 bases. The CDR3 region has the DNA TGTGCCAGCAGCCAAGATAGGAACGAGCAGTACTTC. Amino acid sequence: CASSQDRNEQYF.

In its sample, this clonotype was seen many times. The chain combines TRBV7-9 with TRBJ2-7, with TRBD1 matching 8 bases. Germline CDR1 SEHNR, CDR2 FQNEAQ (reference sequence). J was trimmed by 0 bases and V by 5 bases; bases with no gene match: 6. The CDR3 is 15 amino acids. CDR3 DNA sequence: TGTGCCAGCAGCCGGTCAGGGGGCTCCTCCTACGAGCAGTACTTC. Protein sequence: CASSRSGGSSYEQYF. The variable domain in full, with the rest retrieved from reference TRBV7-9 and TRBJ2-7, is DTGVSQNPRHKITKRGQNVTFRCDPISEHNRLYWYRQTLGQGPEFLTYFQNEAQLEKSRLLSDRFSAERPKGSFSTLEIQRTEQGDSAMYLCASSRSGGSSYEQYFGPGTRLTVT.